The 30 T cell receptor beta chains in this list originate from one sample, sequenced in a study of identical twins listed by TCRdb under 2016. Libraries came from 5' RACE. Sequencing relied on an Illumina HiSeq 2000. TCRdb took the public reads, trimmed them with fastp at Q25, ran MiXCR for clone calling and kept in-frame beta chains. CDR3 protein duplicates are merged, each entry listing the most common genes and DNA. The sample table shows approximately 890,000 distinct CDR3 sequences, and about 12% are seen once. Around 1.5% of the sample is in the top ten clones. These sequences were also reported in another study, on yellow fever vaccine responses in identical twins.

The sample taken for sequencing was PBMCs. These receptors were taken from a woman aged 18-29 years in good health.

This clonotype was recorded a few times. The gene calls are TRBV28 and TRBJ1-5; D is ambiguous. V lost 6 bases and J 0 bases, leaving 15 bases between the germline ends. Germline V gene data show CDR1 as MDHEN and CDR2 as SYDVKM. The CDR3 totals 16 residues. CDR3 nucleotide sequence: TGTGCCAGCAGCTTCGACGGAAGATTTAGCAATCAGCCCCAGCATTTT. This translates into CASSFDGRFSNQPQHF.

This clonotype was observed a handful of times. The CDR3 DNA follows: TGTGCCAGCCAACGGACTAGCGATGAGCAGTTCTTC. Protein product: CASQRTSDEQFF. This chain uses TRBV28 with TRBJ2-1; 9 bases agree with TRBD2. V gave up 8 bases and J gave up 8 bases; unmatched junction bases: 4. Germline V gene sequence: CDR1 MDHEN, CDR2 SYDVKM. The CDR3 covers 12 residues.

This clonotype was detected only a few times. The V and J genes are TRBV28 and TRBJ2-2, with D possibly matching TRBD2 (6 bases). Germline V gives CDR1 MDHEN, CDR2 SYDVKM. Between the trimmed V and J ends, which lost 2 bases and 2 bases, there was a span of 9 bases. This CDR3 region has 15 residues. This CDR3 is CASSLRTTNTGELFF. As DNA, the CDR3 is TGTGCCAGCAGTTTAAGGACTACAAACACCGGGGAGCTGTTTTTT.

This clonotype has just a few counts. The chain joins TRBV27 to TRBJ2-4; D remains unclear. The CDR3 contains 15 residues. Germline V lookup: CDR1 MNHEY, CDR2 SMNVEV (reference sequence). The ends were cut back, 2 bases at V and 3 bases at J, with 11 bases in the middle. The CDR3 DNA reads TGTGCCAGCAGTTTAAATTTTGGATTCAAAAACATTCAGTACTTC. Protein: CASSLNFGFKNIQYF.

There are a few counts of this clonotype. The chain links TRBV5-5 to TRBJ2-7; 7 bases agree with TRBD2. The CDR3 has 13 residues. After removal of 3 bases from V and 4 bases from J, the junction contained 4 bases not matched to a gene. CDR1 and CDR2 from the germline V gene are SGHKS and YYEKEE (reference sequence). In DNA form, the CDR3 reads TGTGCCAGCAGCTGGGACTACCTTTACGAGCAGTACGTC. The encoded protein is CASSWDYLYEQYV.

This clonotype was counted a few times. CDR3 sequence: CASSLTVQPQHF. CDR3 nucleotide sequence: TGTGCCAGCAGTTTAACCGTTCAGCCCCAGCATTTT. V is TRBV28 and J is TRBJ1-5, with D unclear. Looked up from germline, CDR1 is MDHEN and CDR2 is SYDVKM. Trimming removed 2 bases at V and 6 bases at J, with 5 bases between. The CDR3 length is 12 residues.

The genes are TRBV7-2 and TRBJ2-2, with D unclear. V was trimmed by 1 base and J by 9 bases, leaving 9 bases between them. This CDR3 comprises 13 residues. Per germline, CDR1 SGHTA and CDR2 FQGNSA. As DNA, the CDR3 is TGTGCCAGCAGCTTAGACTCTAGGAGGGAGCTGTTTTTT. Translation gives CASSLDSRRELFF.

V and J are TRBV5-1 and TRBJ2-1; the match to TRBD2 covers 12 bases. Per germline, CDR1 SGHRS and CDR2 YFSETQ. V was pared by 1 base and J by 5 bases, with 10 bases of the junction left unmatched. The CDR3 is made up of 18 amino acids. CDR3 nucleotide sequence: TGCGCCAGCAGCTTGCCCAAACTAGCGGGAGGCGGGAACAATGAGCAGTTCTTC. This codes for CASSLPKLAGGGNNEQFF.

This clonotype was picked up many times. The chain uses TRBV7-2 and TRBJ2-1, with unresolved D. CDR3 size: 14 residues. The germline gives CDR1 SGHTA, CDR2 FQGNSA. The ends were cut back, 6 bases at V and 0 bases at J, with 9 bases in the middle. The CDR3 loop reads CASRSRSSYNEQFF. The CDR3, as DNA: TGTGCCAGCAGGTCAAGAAGCTCCTACAATGAGCAGTTCTTC.

This clonotype came up a few times. This chain joins TRBV4-1 and TRBJ2-5, with D unclear. With 0 bases removed from V and 4 bases from J, the gap between germline ends came to 18 bases. This CDR3 is built from 17 residues. Looked up from germline, CDR1 is MGHRA and CDR2 is YSYEKL. The CDR3 nucleotides read TGCGCCAGCAGCCAAGATCCCGGGCAAATAACCGGAGAGACCCAGTACTTC. This translates into CASSQDPGQITGETQYF.

This clonotype was seen more than once but under ten times. This chain connects TRBV9 to TRBJ2-1; possible D gene TRBD2, 6 bases. Between the trimmed V and J ends, which lost 4 bases and 5 bases, there was a span of 16 bases. The CDR3 sequence is 15 residues long. CDR1 and CDR2 (germline): SGDLS, YYNGEE. The DNA for the CDR3 is TGTGCCAGCAGCCCCCGACACCCGGGGGACAATGAGCAGTTCTTC. This encodes CASSPRHPGDNEQFF.

This clonotype came up a few times. The chain carries TRBV25-1 and TRBJ2-5; 9 nucleotides align to TRBD2. CDR1 is MGHDK and CDR2 is SYGVNS in the germline V gene. V lost 3 bases to trimming and J lost 2 bases; unmatched junction nucleotides: 10. The length of the CDR3 is 17 residues. The CDR3: CASSEWAGGPVQETQYF. CDR3 sequence (DNA): TGTGCCAGCAGTGAGTGGGCGGGGGGGCCGGTGCAAGAGACCCAGTACTTC.

This clonotype was picked up a small number of times. The chain uses TRBV7-8 and TRBJ1-1; 9 bases agree with TRBD1. The CDR3 covers 15 residues. CDR1 and CDR2 (germline): SGHVS, FQNEAQ. V lost 5 bases to trimming and J lost 5 bases; unmatched junction nucleotides: 9. Here the CDR3 DNA reads TGTGCCAGCAGCGACAGGGACAGGGTGATAACTGAAGCTTTCTTT. Translated: CASSDRDRVITEAFF.

This clonotype was observed a handful of times. V is TRBV7-6 and J is TRBJ2-1; the match to TRBD2 covers 9 bases. The CDR3 consists of 16 residues. Unmatched junction bases numbered 5, after V lost 5 bases and J lost 0 bases. Germline V gene data show CDR1 as SGHVS and CDR2 as FNYEAQ. CDR3 loop: CASSISGGGSYNEQFF. CDR3 in DNA: TGTGCCAGCAGCATTAGCGGGGGTGGCTCCTACAATGAGCAGTTCTTC.

The rearrangement joins TRBV27 to TRBJ2-7, with D possibly TRBD1 on 5 matching bases. This CDR3 comprises 16 residues. The V end lost 2 bases, the J end lost 0 bases, and 14 bases lay between the germline ends. CDR1 MNHEY and CDR2 SMNVEV come from the germline V gene (reference sequence). This chain's CDR3 is CASSLRRQGDSYEQYF. The DNA for the CDR3 is TGTGCCAGCAGTTTAAGGCGGCAGGGCGACTCCTACGAGCAGTACTTC.

This clonotype has ten or more counts. The genes are TRBV24-1 and TRBJ1-5, with 9 bases fitting TRBD1. Per the germline V gene, CDR1 is KGHDR and CDR2 is SFDVKD. Losses at the gene ends were 5 bases for V and 5 bases for J; bases not matched to a gene: 3. CDR3 length: 14 residues. This CDR3 reads CATSGQGGDQPQHF. CDR3 nucleotides: TGTGCCACCAGTGGACAGGGGGGCGATCAGCCCCAGCATTTT.

This clonotype has only a few counts. The chain is built from TRBV10-1 and TRBJ2-5, with a weak D call TRBD2 (5 bases). With 2 bases removed from V and 0 bases from J, the gap between germline ends came to 10 bases. The germline CDR1 and CDR2 sequences are WNHNN and SYGVQD (reference sequence). The CDR3 spans 15 residues. This chain's CDR3 is CASSEGRGYQETQYF. CDR3 nucleotide sequence: TGCGCCAGCAGTGAGGGAAGAGGGTACCAAGAGACCCAGTACTTC.

The chain couples TRBV6-1 to TRBJ1-2, with D uncertain. With 3 bases removed from V and 0 bases from J, the gap between germline ends came to 11 bases. CDR3 size: 15 residues. Germline V gives CDR1 MNHNS, CDR2 SASEGT. DNA for the CDR3: TGTGCCAGCAGTGATGCCCCGGGTTCTAACTATGGCTACACCTTC. Protein: CASSDAPGSNYGYTF.

A few counts support this clonotype. The chain joins TRBV5-5 to TRBJ1-6; TRBD1 matches 10 bases. The CDR3 is made up of 14 amino acids. The V and J ends lost 4 bases and 9 bases, in that order; junction bases with no gene match: 4. Germline V gives CDR1 SGHKS, CDR2 YYEKEE (reference sequence). CDR3 residues: CASSAWDRGSPLHF. DNA for the CDR3: TGTGCCAGCAGCGCCTGGGACAGGGGTTCACCCCTCCACTTT.

This clonotype was seen many times. The chain joins TRBV5-1 to TRBJ2-7, with D perhaps matching TRBD1 (6 bases). The V end lost 0 bases, the J end lost 2 bases, and 24 bases lay between the germline ends. The length of the CDR3 is 19 residues. Germline lookup yields CDR1 SGHRS and CDR2 YFSETQ. The CDR3, as DNA: TGCGCCAGCAGCTTGGCCTTAACAGGGTTAGGGCCCCATGCCTACGAGCAGTACTTC. The encoded protein is CASSLALTGLGPHAYEQYF.

This clonotype has more than one count but fewer than ten. The chain has TRBV5-5 and TRBJ1-2; a weak D match, TRBD1 (5 bases). The V end was cut by 0 bases, the J end by 4 bases, with 19 bases between. Germline-derived CDR1 and CDR2 are SGHKS and YYEKEE (reference sequence). The CDR3 contains 17 residues. CDR3 sequence (DNA): TGTGCCAGCAGCTTGGCGGACATAGGAACCTGGCCCTATGGCTACACCTTC. Protein sequence: CASSLADIGTWPYGYTF.

V usage is TRBV10-3 and J usage is TRBJ2-6; TRBD2 aligns across 16 bases. Losses at the gene ends were 1 base for V and 4 bases for J; bases not matched to a gene: 10. The CDR3 has 21 residues. The V gene's germline CDR1 is ENHRY and CDR2 SYGVKD. Here the CDR3 DNA reads TGTGCCATCAGTGAGTTCGGGACTAGCGGGAGGGCCTTAGCCGGGGCCAACGTCCTGACTTTC. Translating gives CAISEFGTSGRALAGANVLTF.

V gene TRBV10-3 combines with J gene TRBJ2-2; D perhaps matches TRBD2 (5 bases). The CDR3 extends over 15 amino acids. With 6 bases removed from V and 0 bases from J, the gap between germline ends came to 11 bases. Germline V gene sequence: CDR1 ENHRY, CDR2 SYGVKD. The CDR3 region is CAIRRTDANTGELFF. The CDR3 nucleotides are TGTGCCATCAGGAGGACTGACGCGAACACCGGGGAGCTGTTTTTT.

The rearrangement links TRBV9 to TRBJ2-7; 8 bases fit TRBD2. Per the germline V gene, CDR1 is SGDLS and CDR2 is YYNGEE. J was trimmed by 2 bases and V by 1 base; bases with no gene match: 5. CDR3 length: 15 residues. CDR3: CASSVSPGGTYEQYF. Written as DNA, the CDR3 is TGTGCCAGCAGCGTAAGTCCGGGAGGGACCTACGAGCAGTACTTC. The entire variable domain, with the rest obtained from reference TRBV9 and TRBJ2-7, is as follows: DSGVTQTPKHLITATGQRVTLRCSPRSGDLSVYWYQQSLDQGLQFLIQYYNGEERAKGNILERFSAQQFPDLHSELNLSSLELGDSALYFCASSVSPGGTYEQYFGPGTRLTVT.

This clonotype was counted ten times or more. For the CDR3, the DNA is TGTGCCAGCAGATTACAGGGTCGGGGCACTGAAGCTTTCTTT. Its protein is CASRLQGRGTEAFF. This chain uses TRBV6-5 with TRBJ1-1, with a possible D match to TRBD1 (6 bases). The CDR3 is 14 amino acids. The V and J ends lost 6 bases and 4 bases respectively, with 15 bases between them. CDR1 MNHEY and CDR2 SVGAGI come from the germline V gene.

The rearrangement links TRBV27 to TRBJ1-4, with a possible D match to TRBD1 (6 bases). This CDR3 has 16 amino acids. Germline CDR1 and CDR2: MNHEY and SMNVEV (reference sequence). The ends were cut back, 5 bases at V and 4 bases at J, with 17 bases in the middle. CDR3 region: CASSPSQGRINEKLFF. In DNA, the CDR3 is TGTGCCAGCAGTCCGTCACAGGGACGAATTAATGAAAAACTGTTTTTT.

This clonotype has only a few counts. CDR3 nucleotides: TGTGCCAGCAGAATGACGGGGACTAGCGGGAGGTACACCGGGGAGCTGTTTTTT. This translates into CASRMTGTSGRYTGELFF. The J gene is TRBJ2-2, the V gene TRBV2, with 15 bases identical to TRBD2. CDR3 length equals 18 residues. The germline V gene has CDR1 SNHLY and CDR2 FYNNEI. V shed 6 bases, J shed 3 bases, and the junction held 8 bases outside the gene matches.

This chain uses TRBV20-1 with TRBJ2-7; 13 positions agree with TRBD2. The CDR3 runs to 16 residues. Germline V gene data show CDR1 as DFQATT and CDR2 as SNEGSKA (reference sequence). Germline trimming cut 2 bases from V and 4 bases from J; bases unmatched to any gene: 8. The CDR3 reads CSARSPGTSGDYEQYV. CDR3 DNA: TGCAGTGCTAGATCACCCGGGACTAGCGGGGATTACGAGCAGTACGTC.

This clonotype was counted many times. The chain couples TRBV5-1 to TRBJ1-3; maybe TRBD1 (6 bases). CDR3 length equals 15 residues. V dropped 2 bases and J dropped 2 bases, with 11 bases sitting between them. The germline V gene encodes CDR1 SGHRS and CDR2 YFSETQ. This chain's CDR3 is CASSFDRSTGNTIYF. CDR3 coding DNA: TGCGCCAGCAGCTTCGACAGGAGTACTGGAAACACCATATATTTT.

This clonotype was observed many times. The chain links TRBV20-1 to TRBJ2-7; D is unresolved. The CDR3 spans 12 residues. From germline, CDR1 is DFQATT and CDR2 SNEGSKA (reference sequence). V lost 6 bases to trimming and J lost 1 base, with 10 bases between them. Here the CDR3 DNA reads TGCAGTGCCTCGTTAGTGTCCTACGAGCAGTACTTC. Protein: CSASLVSYEQYF.